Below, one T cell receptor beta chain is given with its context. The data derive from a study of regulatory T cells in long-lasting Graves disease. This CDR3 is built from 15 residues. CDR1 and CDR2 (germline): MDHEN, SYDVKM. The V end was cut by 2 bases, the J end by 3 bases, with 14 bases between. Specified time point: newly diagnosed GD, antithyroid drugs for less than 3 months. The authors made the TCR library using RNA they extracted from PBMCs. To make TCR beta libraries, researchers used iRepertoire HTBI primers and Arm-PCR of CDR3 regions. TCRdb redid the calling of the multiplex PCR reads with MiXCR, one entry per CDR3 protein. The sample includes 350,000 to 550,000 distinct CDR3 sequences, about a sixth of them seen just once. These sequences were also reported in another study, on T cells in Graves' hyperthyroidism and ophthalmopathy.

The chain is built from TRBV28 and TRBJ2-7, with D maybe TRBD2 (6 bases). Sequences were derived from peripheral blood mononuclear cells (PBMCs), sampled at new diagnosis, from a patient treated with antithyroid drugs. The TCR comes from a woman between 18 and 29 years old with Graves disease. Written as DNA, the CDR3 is TGTGCCAGCAGTTTAGGGGGGATACCCATCTACGAGCAGTACTTC. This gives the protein CASSLGGIPIYEQYF.